The 26 T cell receptor beta chains below were found in one sample sequenced in a study of cytomegalovirus exposure and HLA in healthy donors. The PCR used 60 Vbeta and 13 Jbeta primers. The protocol was immunoSEQ multiplex PCR, while the TCRdb copy is restricted to in-frame clones and leaves out a portion. The sample has roughly 110,000 clones; roughly 80% are singletons. The sample was PBMCs. The receptors were sampled from a man between 60 and 70 years old in good health and CMV-seronegative.

This clone was seen a handful of times. The chain links TRBV11-2 to TRBJ2-1; TRBD2 matches at 7 bases. The J segment lost 3 bases and the V segment lost 5 bases, leaving 10 bases of the junction unmatched. CDR3 length equals 16 residues. Per the germline V gene, CDR1 is SGHAT and CDR2 is FQNNGV. Here the CDR3 reads CASSPGRVRHYNEQFF. The CDR3 DNA is TGTGCCAGCAGCCCAGGGAGGGTGAGGCACTACAATGAGCAGTTCTTC.

This chain uses TRBV7-9 with TRBJ1-2, with unresolved D. Germline loops: CDR1 SEHNR, CDR2 FQNEAQ (reference sequence). The germline V and J ends were trimmed by 3 bases and 6 bases, with 14 bases remaining between them. This CDR3 is 14 amino acids long. The CDR3 loop reads CASSFPSGTDGYTF. Here the CDR3 DNA reads TGTGCCAGCAGCTTTCCGTCAGGCACCGATGGCTACACCTTC.

This rearrangement joins TRBV7-2 to TRBJ1-2; TRBD1 matches 8 bases. The CDR3 contains 14 residues. Trimming removed 2 bases from V and 8 bases from J; junction bases left unmatched: 7. Germline lookup yields CDR1 SGHTA and CDR2 FQGNSA. The CDR3 is CASSLNTGGNGYTF. The CDR3 bases are TGTGCCAGCAGCTTAAATACAGGGGGAAACGGCTACACCTTC.

The chain employs TRBV29-1 and TRBJ1-2; D remains unclear. The CDR3 extends over 14 amino acids. The V end was cut by 4 bases, the J end by 0 bases, with 12 bases between. Germline values: CDR1 SQVTM, CDR2 ANQGSEA. Here the CDR3 reads CSVARKSANYGYTF. In DNA form, the CDR3 reads TGCAGCGTTGCCCGAAAATCAGCTAACTATGGCTACACCTTC.

The chain employs TRBV19 and TRBJ1-5; 10 nucleotides match TRBD1. Germline V lookup: CDR1 LNHDA, CDR2 SQIVND (reference sequence). Trimming removed 1 base from V and 7 bases from J; junction bases left unmatched: 7. The CDR3 is 16 residues long. The CDR3 region has the DNA TGTGCCAGTAGTATAGTCCAAGGGACAGGGGACCAGCCCCAGCATTTT. Translation: CASSIVQGTGDQPQHF.

This clone was counted a few times. The rearrangement links TRBV19 to TRBJ1-2, with 9 bases fitting TRBD1. The germline gives CDR1 LNHDA, CDR2 SQIVND (reference sequence). The length of the CDR3 is 14 residues. The ends lost 5 bases at V and 6 bases at J; junction bases unmatched: 7. The CDR3, as DNA: TGTGCCAGTAGTTCAAACAGGGGGCCACATGGCTACACCTTC. Translated, it gives CASSSNRGPHGYTF.

This rearrangement joins TRBV6-1 to TRBJ2-3; TRBD2 matches at 8 bases. This CDR3 has 15 residues. Germline CDR1 reads MNHNS; CDR2 reads SASEGT. The V and J ends lost 7 bases and 2 bases, in that order; junction bases with no gene match: 8. The CDR3 reads CASKRSGAATDTQYF. The CDR3 DNA sequence: TGTGCCAGCAAGCGTAGCGGGGCCGCCACAGATACGCAGTATTTT.

V and J are TRBV11-2 and TRBJ1-5; 10 bases are a match to TRBD1. Germline V lookup: CDR1 SGHAT, CDR2 FQNNGV. V lost 0 bases and J lost 3; bases outside the gene matches: 5. The CDR3 has 17 residues. The DNA for the CDR3 is TGTGCCAGCAGCTTAGAGGCGGACAGGGGGGACAATCAGCCCCAGCATTTT. Protein: CASSLEADRGDNQPQHF.

The rearrangement joins TRBV7-9 to TRBJ2-7; D may be TRBD2 (6 bases). The CDR3 loop spans 15 amino acids. Deletions cut 4 bases from V and 0 bases from J, with 13 bases between. Germline CDR1 SEHNR, CDR2 FQNEAQ (reference sequence). This CDR3 reads CASSSLALSSYEQYF. The CDR3 DNA reads TGTGCCAGCAGCTCGCTAGCGCTAAGCTCCTACGAGCAGTACTTC.

This clone is a singleton in its sample. V and J are TRBV6-5 and TRBJ1-3, with a weak D call TRBD1 (5 bases). There are 15 residues in the CDR3. V was pared by 6 bases and J by 4 bases, with 16 bases between. Germline-derived CDR1 and CDR2 are MNHEY and SVGAGI. In DNA, the CDR3 is TGTGCCAGCAGCCGCCAGGGTGTGCCGGGAAACACCATATATTTT. This codes for CASSRQGVPGNTIYF.

As to this clone: The same CDR3 is also encoded by other DNA sequences in this sample. This chain uses TRBV6-5 with TRBJ1-2; D ambiguous. Germline V CDR1 and CDR2: MNHEY, SVGAGI. Trimming shortened V by 0 bases and J by 5 bases, and 7 bases separated the two germline ends. CDR3 length: 13 amino acids. DNA for the CDR3: TGTGCCAGCAGTTACTCTCTTCGGTATGGCTACACCTTC. This gives the protein CASSYSLRYGYTF.

The chain is built from TRBV15 and TRBJ1-1, with TRBD1 matching 8 bases. The CDR3 consists of 15 residues. Germline V CDR1 and CDR2: LNHNV, YYDKDF (reference sequence). The J segment lost 0 bases and the V segment lost 5 bases, leaving 5 bases of the junction unmatched. CDR3 sequence: CATSRRTGMNTEAFF. For the CDR3, the DNA is TGTGCCACCAGCCGGAGGACAGGGATGAACACTGAAGCTTTCTTT.

The V call is TRBV27, the J call TRBJ1-1, with D possibly being TRBD1 (5 bases). CDR3 length equals 13 residues. Per germline, CDR1 MNHEY and CDR2 SMNVEV (reference sequence). The V end was cut by 5 bases, the J end by 1 base, with 8 bases between. Written as DNA, the CDR3 is TGTGCCAGCAGTCCGGACAAGAACACTGAAGCTTTCTTT. Translating gives CASSPDKNTEAFF.

The table lists this clone with a count of one. The chain employs TRBV10-3 and TRBJ2-7, with D maybe TRBD1 (6 bases). Deletions cut 0 bases from V and 0 bases from J, with 18 bases between. Germline lookup yields CDR1 ENHRY and CDR2 SYGVKD. The CDR3 is 18 amino acids. CDR3 bases: TGTGCCATCAGTGAGTCCGGCGGTGGGACACCTAGCTCCTACGAGCAGTACGTC. This sequence encodes CAISESGGGTPSSYEQYV.

This rearrangement joins TRBV27 to TRBJ2-1; 7 bases agree with TRBD1. V trimming: 8 bases; J trimming: 4 bases; junction bases outside the gene matches: 5. The germline gives CDR1 MNHEY, CDR2 SMNVEV (reference sequence). The length of the CDR3 is 13 residues. The CDR3 region is CASRDRAYNEQFF. CDR3 DNA: TGTGCCAGCCGAGACAGGGCTTACAATGAGCAGTTCTTC.

The chain has TRBV27 and TRBJ2-1, with D possibly matching TRBD1 (6 bases). The V end lost 3 bases, the J end lost 5 bases, and 11 bases lay between the germline ends. CDR1 MNHEY and CDR2 SMNVEV come from the germline V gene (reference sequence). The CDR3 totals 14 residues. The CDR3 nucleotides are TGTGCCAGCAGTTTGAGCAGGGGTAACAATGAGCAGTTCTTC. Protein: CASSLSRGNNEQFF.

This clone was seen once. The chain carries TRBV7-8 and TRBJ1-1; possible D gene TRBD1, 6 bases. CDR1 SGHVS and CDR2 FQNEAQ come from the germline V gene. V gave up 5 bases and J gave up 2 bases, with 15 bases separating them. The CDR3 consists of 15 residues. The CDR3 is CASSPRQEINTEAFF. The CDR3 bases are TGTGCCAGCAGCCCCCGACAGGAGATCAACACTGAAGCTTTCTTT.

The chain's CDR3 is CATRGLALHIQYF. The CDR3 nucleotides read TGTGCCACAAGGGGACTAGCGTTACACATTCAGTACTTC. This chain links TRBV15 with TRBJ2-4; 10 bases agree with TRBD2. Germline V gene sequence: CDR1 LNHNV, CDR2 YYDKDF (reference sequence). This CDR3 is 13 amino acids long. Germline trimming cut 9 bases from V and 8 bases from J; bases unmatched to any gene: 7.

This chain uses TRBV4-3 with TRBJ2-2, with TRBD2 identical over 13 bases. CDR1 and CDR2 (germline): LGHNA, YSLEER. CDR3 length equals 17 residues. Losses at the gene ends were 1 base for V and 6 bases for J; bases not matched to a gene: 5. CDR3 residues: CASSQAPTSGGAGELFF. CDR3 DNA: TGCGCCAGCAGCCAAGCCCCAACTAGCGGGGGGGCCGGGGAGCTGTTTTTT.

The rearrangement uses TRBV19 and TRBJ1-1; D remains ambiguous. There are 14 residues in the CDR3. Trimming removed 3 bases from V and 0 bases from J, with 8 bases in between. Germline V gene data show CDR1 as LNHDA and CDR2 as SQIVND (reference sequence). In DNA, the CDR3 is TGTGCCAGTAGTATCCGAGGGCTGAACACTGAAGCTTTCTTT. Protein sequence: CASSIRGLNTEAFF. The full variable domain, with the rest looked up from reference TRBV19 and TRBJ1-1, is DGGITQSPKYLFRKEGQNVTLSCEQNLNHDAMYWYRQDPGQGLRLIYYSQIVNDFQKGDIAEGYSVSREKKESFPLTVTSAQKNPTAFYLCASSIRGLNTEAFFGQGTRLTVV.

A few counts support this clone. The rearrangement joins TRBV4-3 to TRBJ1-2; D is perhaps TRBD1 (6 bases). V was clipped by 1 base and J by 5 bases, with 23 bases between them. This CDR3 comprises 18 residues. Germline CDR1 reads LGHNA; CDR2 reads YSLEER. The CDR3 DNA reads TGCGCCAGCAGCCAAGCTCCGACCTCCTGGGGGCGGTTATATGGCTACACCTTC. Its translation: CASSQAPTSWGRLYGYTF.

The V call is TRBV6-5, the J call TRBJ1-1; D possibly corresponds to TRBD1 (5 bases). CDR3 size: 15 residues. Trimming took off 5 bases at V and 0 bases at J, with 13 bases between the two ends. In germline, CDR1 is MNHEY, CDR2 SVGAGI. CDR3 nucleotide sequence: TGTGCCAGCAGTGTTCAGGGCCGAATGAACACTGAAGCTTTCTTT. Residues: CASSVQGRMNTEAFF.

With regard to this clone: The sample contains more than one DNA sequence encoding this CDR3. This chain links TRBV5-6 with TRBJ1-1; D not resolved. Germline loops: CDR1 SGHDT, CDR2 YYEEEE. The CDR3 spans 11 residues. The V and J ends lost 4 bases and 5 bases respectively, with 6 bases between them. The CDR3 reads CASSTRTEAFF. The DNA for the CDR3 is TGTGCCAGCAGCACGAGGACTGAAGCTTTCTTT.

This chain joins TRBV5-1 and TRBJ2-3; 12 bases fit TRBD2. This CDR3 has 16 residues. Germline trimming cut 4 bases from V and 4 bases from J; bases unmatched to any gene: 7. The germline V gene encodes CDR1 SGHRS and CDR2 YFSETQ. The CDR3 DNA sequence: TGCGCCAGCAGCCCCCCCCTAGCGGGGGGGCCAGATACGCAGTATTTT. As protein: CASSPPLAGGPDTQYF. Using reference TRBV5-1 and TRBJ2-3 for the parts outside the CDR3, the full variable domain is KAGVTQTPRYLIKTRGQQVTLSCSPISGHRSVSWYQQTPGQGLQFLFEYFSETQRNKGNFPGRFSGRQFSNSRSEMNVSTLELGDSALYLCASSPPLAGGPDTQYFGPGTRLTVL.

The gene calls are TRBV5-5 and TRBJ1-2; no clear D gene. This CDR3 spans 12 amino acids. Germline V gives CDR1 SGHKS, CDR2 YYEKEE (reference sequence). The V end was cut by 0 bases, the J end by 11 bases, with 11 bases between. The CDR3 reads CASSLGAGLYTF. The CDR3, as DNA: TGTGCCAGCAGCTTGGGGGCAGGATTGTACACCTTC.

This chain connects TRBV6-6 to TRBJ1-6; D remains unclear. Trimming took 6 bases from V and 2 from J, leaving 11 bases between them. Per the germline V gene, CDR1 is MNHNY and CDR2 is SVGAGI (reference sequence). This CDR3 comprises 15 residues. The CDR3 DNA reads TGTGCCAGCAGGCTTGCAGAAACCTATAATTCACCCCTCCACTTT. Protein sequence: CASRLAETYNSPLHF.